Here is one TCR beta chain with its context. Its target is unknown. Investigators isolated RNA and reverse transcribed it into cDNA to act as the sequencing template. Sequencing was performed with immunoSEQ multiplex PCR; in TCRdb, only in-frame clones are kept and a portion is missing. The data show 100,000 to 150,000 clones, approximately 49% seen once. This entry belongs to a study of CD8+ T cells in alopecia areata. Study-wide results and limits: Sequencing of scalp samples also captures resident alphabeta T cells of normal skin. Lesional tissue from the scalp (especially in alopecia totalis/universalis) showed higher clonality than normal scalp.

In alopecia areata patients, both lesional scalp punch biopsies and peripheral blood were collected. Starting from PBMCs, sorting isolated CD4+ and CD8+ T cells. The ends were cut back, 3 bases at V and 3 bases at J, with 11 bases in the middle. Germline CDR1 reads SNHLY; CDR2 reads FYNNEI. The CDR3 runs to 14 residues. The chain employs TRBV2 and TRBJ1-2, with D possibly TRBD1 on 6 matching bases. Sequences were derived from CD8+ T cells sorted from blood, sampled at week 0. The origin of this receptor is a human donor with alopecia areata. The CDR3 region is CASSDGQRDYGYTF. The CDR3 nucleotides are TGTGCCAGCAGTGATGGACAGCGCGACTATGGCTACACCTTC.